This entry concerns a single T cell receptor (beta chain). Antigen specificity is unknown. This record belongs to a study of cytomegalovirus exposure and HLA in healthy donors. Study conclusions and caveats: Fewer N-insertions (relative to the 666-donor mean) were reportedly seen in an Asian-associated ancestry cluster in a later analysis. Later examination showed HLA-associated TCR beta chains had greater clonal expansion than equally common others.

Amplification used 60 Vbeta primers and 13 Jbeta primers. Data came from immunoSEQ multiplex PCR; TCRdb stores just in-frame clones and leaves some out. The sample has fewer than 200,000 clones; 60% to 80% are singletons. The sample taken for sequencing was PBMCs. This sequence originates from a woman between 50 and 59 years old in good health and CMV-seropositive.

The CDR3 reads CASRDRLSYEQYF. CDR3 bases: TGTGCCAGCAGGGACAGGCTCTCCTACGAGCAGTACTTC. The rearrangement joins TRBV2 to TRBJ2-7, with 7 bases matching TRBD1. This CDR3 is built from 13 residues. V shed 6 bases and J 0 bases; nucleotides not matched to a gene: 2. CDR1 is SNHLY, CDR2 FYNNEI, per germline.